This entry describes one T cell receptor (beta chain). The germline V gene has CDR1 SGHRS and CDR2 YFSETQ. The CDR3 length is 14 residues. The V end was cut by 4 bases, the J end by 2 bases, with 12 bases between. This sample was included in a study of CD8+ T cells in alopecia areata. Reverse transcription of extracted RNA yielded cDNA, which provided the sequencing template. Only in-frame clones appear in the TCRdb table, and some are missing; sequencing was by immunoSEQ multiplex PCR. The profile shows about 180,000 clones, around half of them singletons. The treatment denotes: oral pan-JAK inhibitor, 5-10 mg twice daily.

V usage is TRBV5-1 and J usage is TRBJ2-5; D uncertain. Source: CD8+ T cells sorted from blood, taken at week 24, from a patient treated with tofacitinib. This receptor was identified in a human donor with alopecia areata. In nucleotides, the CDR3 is TGCGCCAGCAGCGCCCGGCTGACTCAAGAGACCCAGTACTTC. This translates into CASSARLTQETQYF.